The following is a T cell receptor beta chain sequence with its context. These data originate in a study of control samples from healthy donors and cancer patients. TCRdb's copy holds only in-frame clones and misses some; the assay was immunoSEQ multiplex PCR. The sample contains about 160,000 clones, 80% to 90% of which appear only once. The germline gives CDR1 LNHNV, CDR2 YYDKDF (reference sequence). This CDR3 has 14 residues. Trimming removed 0 bases at V and 5 bases at J, with 7 bases between. This receptor was obtained from a man aged 30-40 years in good health. This chain connects TRBV15 to TRBJ1-4; D ambiguous. The source material was blood. CDR3 loop: CATSRESRNEKLFF. DNA of the CDR3: TGTGCCACCAGCAGAGAAAGCAGGAATGAAAAACTGTTTTTT.